The 16 T cell receptor beta chains listed next were all sequenced from one sample in a study of identical twins. MiXCR, applied by TCRdb to the 5' RACE reads, yields one record per CDR3 protein. The sample shows 350,000 to 600,000 distinct CDR3 sequences, over 12% of them seen only once. The data were also submitted as part of a second study, on yellow fever vaccine responses in identical twins.

The sequenced sample consisted of CD4+ T cells sorted from blood. The receptors shown here come from a young woman in good health.

This clonotype was counted only a few times. The CDR3 sequence is CASSWLGASTEAFF. CDR3 DNA sequence: TGTGCCAGCAGTTGGCTAGGGGCGAGCACTGAAGCTTTCTTT. The V call is TRBV6-5, the J call TRBJ1-1; weak D call: TRBD1 (5 bases). The V gene's germline CDR1 is MNHEY and CDR2 SVGAGI. The CDR3 has 14 residues. Between the trimmed V and J ends, which lost 4 bases and 4 bases, there was a span of 13 bases.

This clonotype was counted only a few times. The chain couples TRBV27 to TRBJ2-1, with 9 bases that match TRBD2. This CDR3 contains 18 residues. Per the germline V gene, CDR1 is MNHEY and CDR2 is SMNVEV (reference sequence). The V and J ends lost 2 bases and 0 bases, in that order; junction bases with no gene match: 8. In DNA, the CDR3 is TGTGCCAGCAGTTTAGCTCCTAGCGGGGTGAGCTCCTACAATGAGCAGTTCTTC. It encodes CASSLAPSGVSSYNEQFF.

The rearrangement links TRBV2 to TRBJ2-1, with D unclear. The V end was cut by 10 bases, the J end by 6 bases, with 16 bases between. This CDR3 has 13 amino acids. Germline assignment: CDR1 SNHLY and CDR2 FYNNEI. The CDR3 region has the DNA TGTGCCAAAAGCGCCCCCCTTAGCAATGAGCAGTTCTTC. This translates into CAKSAPLSNEQFF.

This clonotype was found many times. The chain joins TRBV11-2 to TRBJ2-7; D is undetermined. V dropped 5 bases and J dropped 0 bases, with 8 bases sitting between them. This CDR3 region has 13 residues. Germline loops: CDR1 SGHAT, CDR2 FQNNGV. CDR3 region: CASSPPGSYEQYF. CDR3 bases: TGTGCCAGCAGCCCTCCGGGCTCCTACGAGCAGTACTTC. Using reference TRBV11-2 and TRBJ2-7 for the parts outside the CDR3, the full variable domain is EAGVAQSPRYKIIEKRQSVAFWCNPISGHATLYWYQQILGQGPKLLIQFQNNGVVDDSQLPKDRFSAERLKGVDSTLKIQPAKLEDSAVYLCASSPPGSYEQYFGPGTRLTVT.

This clonotype was seen more than once but under ten times. This chain connects TRBV11-2 to TRBJ2-4; TRBD2 aligns across 14 bases. Per germline, CDR1 SGHAT and CDR2 FQNNGV. J lost 1 base, V lost 1 base, and 3 bases had no gene match. This CDR3 comprises 18 residues. The CDR3 DNA sequence: TGTGCCAGCAGCTTAGGACTAGCGGGAGGGCCGGCCAAAAACATTCAGTACTTC. Protein: CASSLGLAGGPAKNIQYF.

V usage is TRBV2 and J usage is TRBJ1-2; no definite D call. Trimming stripped 6 bases from V and 10 bases from J, with 12 bases between. This CDR3 has 11 residues. From germline, CDR1 is SNHLY and CDR2 FYNNEI. The CDR3 bases are TGTGCCAGCAGGCCAGTGGCTGCCTACACCTTC. This gives the protein CASRPVAAYTF. Together with reference TRBV2 and TRBJ1-2, the CDR3 gives the full variable domain: EPEVTQTPSHQVTQMGQEVILRCVPISNHLYFYWYRQILGQKVEFLVSFYNNEISEKSEIFDDQFSVERPDGSNFTLKIRSTKLEDSAMYFCASRPVAAYTFGSGTRLTVV.

J is TRBJ1-2 and V is TRBV7-2; possibly TRBD1 for D (5 bases). CDR1 is SGHTA and CDR2 is FQGNSA in the germline V gene. Trimming took 3 bases from V and 7 from J, leaving 15 bases between them. The CDR3 is 14 amino acids. In DNA, the CDR3 is TGTGCCAGCAGCTTTGGGACGGCGCAAGCTGGCTACACCTTC. Translated: CASSFGTAQAGYTF.

J is TRBJ2-3 and V is TRBV3-1; D uncertain. Germline V gene sequence: CDR1 LGHDT, CDR2 YNNKEL (reference sequence). Trimming removed 4 bases at V and 2 bases at J, with 13 bases between. This CDR3 comprises 15 residues. CDR3 region: CASSRAGDFTDTQYF. CDR3 sequence (DNA): TGTGCCAGCAGCCGGGCAGGCGATTTCACAGATACGCAGTATTTT.

The rearrangement links TRBV5-5 to TRBJ1-2, with D possibly TRBD1 on 5 matching bases. The CDR3 spans 14 residues. V was cut by 6 bases and J by 4 bases, with 16 bases left in between. The germline gives CDR1 SGHKS, CDR2 YYEKEE (reference sequence). The CDR3 nucleotides are TGTGCCAGCAACCCGGAGGGGAAAGTCTATGGCTACACCTTC. As protein: CASNPEGKVYGYTF.

The chain has TRBV29-1 and TRBJ2-3, with unresolved D. Between the trimmed V and J ends, which lost 2 bases and 2 bases, there was a span of 11 bases. The germline V gene encodes CDR1 SQVTM and CDR2 ANQGSEA. The CDR3 contains 14 residues. CDR3 nucleotide sequence: TGCAGCGTTGAAAGTCCCTTCTCCACAGATACGCAGTATTTT. Protein product: CSVESPFSTDTQYF.

This clonotype was seen many times. This chain uses TRBV3-1 with TRBJ2-2; D is unresolved. With 2 bases removed from V and 3 bases from J, the gap between germline ends came to 7 bases. Looked up from germline, CDR1 is LGHDT and CDR2 is YNNKEL (reference sequence). The CDR3 loop spans 14 amino acids. In nucleotides, the CDR3 is TGTGCCAGCAGCCAACACGGCTACACCGGGGAGCTGTTTTTT. Translating it yields CASSQHGYTGELFF.

This clonotype was found a few times. This chain connects TRBV7-9 to TRBJ2-1; 10 bases fit TRBD2. The CDR3 has 15 residues. Germline loops: CDR1 SEHNR, CDR2 FQNEAQ (reference sequence). V shed 7 bases and J 5 bases; nucleotides not matched to a gene: 8. CDR3 nucleotides: TGTGCCAGCAATCACCGGACTAGCGGACACAATGAGCAGTTCTTC. This sequence encodes CASNHRTSGHNEQFF.

This clonotype has a count of ten or more. The gene calls are TRBV6-1 and TRBJ2-1, with D possibly TRBD1 on 6 matching bases. The germline CDR1 and CDR2 sequences are MNHNS and SASEGT. Between the trimmed V and J ends, which lost 6 bases and 0 bases, there was a span of 12 bases. The CDR3 extends over 15 amino acids. The CDR3 DNA sequence: TGTGCCAGCAGCCAAGACAGGAGCTCCTACAATGAGCAGTTCTTC. It specifies CASSQDRSSYNEQFF.

This clonotype appeared a few times. The chain recombines TRBV11-2 with TRBJ2-5; D possibly matches TRBD1 or TRBD2 (5 bases each). V lost 4 bases to trimming and J lost 5 bases, with 17 bases between them. The V gene's germline CDR1 is SGHAT and CDR2 FQNNGV. This CDR3 spans 15 amino acids. The CDR3 sequence is CASSSTGTTRETQYF. The CDR3 nucleotides are TGTGCCAGCAGCTCTACCGGGACCACCAGGGAGACCCAGTACTTC.

Note on this clonotype: An end of the junction differs from the germline gene, which may be a read error. The rearrangement links TRBV5-1 to TRBJ2-4; TRBD1 agrees at 9 bases. CDR1 is SGHRS and CDR2 is YFSETQ in the germline V gene. This CDR3 is 14 amino acids long. The CDR3 DNA is TGCGCCAGCAGCTTGGGAGGACAGGGGTCGTCGGTGGACTTC. Its protein product is CASSLGGQGSSVDF.

This clonotype was detected a few times. The V and J genes are TRBV5-1 and TRBJ2-2; TRBD2 agrees at 9 bases. This CDR3 contains 17 residues. V lost 2 bases, J lost 1 base, and 6 bases stayed unmatched. CDR1 and CDR2 from the germline V gene are SGHRS and YFSETQ. The CDR3 coding sequence is TGCGCCAGCAGCTTCGGTGGAGCGGGAGGGAACACCGGGGAGCTGTTTTTT. Translating gives CASSFGGAGGNTGELFF.